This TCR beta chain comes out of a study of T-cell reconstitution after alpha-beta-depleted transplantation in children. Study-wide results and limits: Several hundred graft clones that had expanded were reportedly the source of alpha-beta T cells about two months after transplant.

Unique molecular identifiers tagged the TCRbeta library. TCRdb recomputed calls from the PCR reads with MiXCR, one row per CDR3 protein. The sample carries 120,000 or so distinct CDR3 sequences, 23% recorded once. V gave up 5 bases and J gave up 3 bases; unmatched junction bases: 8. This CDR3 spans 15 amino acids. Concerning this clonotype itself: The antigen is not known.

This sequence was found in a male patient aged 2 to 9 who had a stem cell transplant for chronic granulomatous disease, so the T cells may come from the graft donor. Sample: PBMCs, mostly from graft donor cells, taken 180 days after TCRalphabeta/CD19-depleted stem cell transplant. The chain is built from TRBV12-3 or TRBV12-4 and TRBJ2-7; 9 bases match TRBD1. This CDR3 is CASSGTGTKNYEQYF. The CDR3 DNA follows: TGTGCCAGCAGTGGGACAGGGACCAAAAACTACGAGCAGTACTTC.